This T cell receptor (beta chain) was sequenced in a study of OX40 agonist ivuxolimab in advanced cancers. TCRdb's copy holds only in-frame clones and misses some; the assay was immunoSEQ multiplex PCR. The sample lists some 34,000 clones; over 65% were seen once. Study findings and constraints: On average, CD8+ T cells had more expanded clones than CD4+. Researchers did not establish what antigens the expanded peripheral T cells target.

A word on this clone: The antigen is not known.

Germline CDR1 reads MDHEN; CDR2 reads SYDVKM. With 2 bases removed from V and 5 bases from J, the gap between germline ends came to 1 base. The CDR3 runs to 10 residues. The sequence derives from an adult with an advanced solid tumor such as melanoma, head and neck, liver or kidney cancer. The source was CD4+ or CD8+ T cells sorted from blood, collected in a trial of the OX40 agonist ivuxolimab. This sequence joins TRBV28 and TRBJ2-7; D is uncertain. The DNA of the CDR3 is TGTGCCAGCAGTTTAAACGAGCAGTACTTC. Translating it yields CASSLNEQYF.